This TCR beta chain was captured in a study of blood T cell repertoires in COVID-19. Study details: The analysed material was cDNA or gDNA that came from T cells, B-cell-depleted T cells, or PBMCs.

How the authors handled the data: How many nucleated cells were present was estimated from reference gene primer amplification. Method: immunoSEQ multiplex PCR; TCRdb's copy keeps in-frame clones and lacks some. V and J calls and clone size follow that table, whereas D and trimming were derived from the DNA. Altogether 90,000 to 140,000 clones are present, roughly 76% being singletons, with the ten largest covering approximately 10%. In germline, CDR1 is SGHTA, CDR2 FQGNSA. V lost 0 bases to trimming and J lost 8 bases; unmatched junction nucleotides: 4. The length of the CDR3 is 15 residues. V is TRBV7-2 and J is TRBJ2-1; 10 bases agree with TRBD1. The source of this sequence is a woman aged 70 to 79 with acute or convalescent COVID-19. Sequenced: peripheral blood. DNA of the CDR3: TGTGCCAGCAGCTTAGCTGGGACAGGGGCTTATGAGCAGTTCTTC. Its translation: CASSLAGTGAYEQFF.